A selection of T cell receptor beta chains follows, all from one sample in a study of blood T cells in healthy people across ages. MiXCR was run by TCRdb on the 5' RACE reads, yielding one entry per CDR3 protein. Of 800,000 to 950,000 distinct CDR3 sequences in the sample, around 49% are singletons; the top ten hold around 15%. Sequenced sample: blood. The source of these receptors is a man younger than 40 in good health. Each CDR3 is given with its conserved first and last residue. A D gene is named only where the DNA matches it firmly. Only part of the rows carry a size: once, few, many, or a class if the clone is expanded.

clone size	D gene	V gene	J gene	CDR3 protein	CDR3 DNA
many	NA	TRBV6-5	TRBJ1-2	CASSYSRSYGYTF	TGTGCCAGCAGTTACAGTAGAAGCTATGGCTACACCTTC
NA	TRBD1	TRBV27	TRBJ2-7	CASAKDRGVFYEQYF	TGTGCCAGCGCAAAGGACAGGGGGGTTTTCTACGAGCAGTACTTC
few	NA	TRBV4-1	TRBJ2-1	CASSQDPTGGNQFF	TGCGCCAGCAGCCAAGATCCTACCGGGGGAAACCAGTTCTTC
few	NA	TRBV5-1	TRBJ1-2	CASRPTGTYGYTF	TGCGCCAGCAGACCTACAGGGACCTATGGCTACACCTTC
NA	TRBD1	TRBV7-2	TRBJ1-3	CASSLGDRRQNTIYF	TGTGCCAGCAGCTTAGGGGACAGGCGACAAAACACCATATATTTT
NA	NA	TRBV2	TRBJ2-3	CASRHAGGGGTSTDTQYF	TGTGCCAGCAGACACGCCGGAGGCGGAGGGACTAGCACAGATACGCAGTATTTT
NA	TRBD1	TRBV7-2	TRBJ2-5	CASSRPGQGAFLETQYF	TGTGCCAGCAGCCGCCCGGGACAGGGGGCTTTTTTGGAGACCCAGTACTTC
NA	TRBD1	TRBV11-3	TRBJ1-1	CASSKGQTMNTEAFF	TGTGCCAGCAGCAAGGGACAGACCATGAACACTGAAGCTTTCTTT
few	TRBD2	TRBV5-1	TRBJ2-1	CASSLGTSGGHNNEQFF	TGCGCCAGCAGCCTTGGGACTAGCGGGGGGCACAACAATGAGCAGTTCTTC
NA	NA	TRBV6-2/TRBV6-3	TRBJ2-4	CASSYKLETGEQYF	TGTGCCAGCAGTTACAAGTTGGAGACGGGTGAGCAGTACTTC
NA	NA	TRBV2	TRBJ2-7	CASNRVYEQYF	TGTGCCAGCAATCGGGTCTACGAGCAGTACTTC